This TCR beta chain is drawn from a study of human T cells and chemical hapten exposure. The time point was: pre-sensitization, week 0. Treatment defined: therapeutic diphenylcyclopropenone sensitization with weekly scalp DPC. Using its own MiXCR run on the RACE reads, TCRdb lists one record per CDR3 protein. The table lists 60,000 or so distinct CDR3 sequences, 9.5% to 10% of them singletons. The CDR3 is 15 amino acids. With 3 bases removed from V and 1 base from J, the gap between germline ends came to 9 bases. In this sample, this clonotype turned up many times. This receptor was taken from a man aged 40-49 years with alopecia areata. Some clones in this sample may be carry-over from other donors' samples. The V and J genes are TRBV12-3 or TRBV12-4 and TRBJ2-2, with D hard to call. The source material was whole blood, sampled in connection with sensitization to the hapten diphenylcyclopropenone (DPC). CDR3 loop: CASSFSARNTGELFF. CDR3 coding DNA: TGTGCCAGCAGTTTCTCGGCTCGGAACACCGGGGAGCTGTTTTTT.